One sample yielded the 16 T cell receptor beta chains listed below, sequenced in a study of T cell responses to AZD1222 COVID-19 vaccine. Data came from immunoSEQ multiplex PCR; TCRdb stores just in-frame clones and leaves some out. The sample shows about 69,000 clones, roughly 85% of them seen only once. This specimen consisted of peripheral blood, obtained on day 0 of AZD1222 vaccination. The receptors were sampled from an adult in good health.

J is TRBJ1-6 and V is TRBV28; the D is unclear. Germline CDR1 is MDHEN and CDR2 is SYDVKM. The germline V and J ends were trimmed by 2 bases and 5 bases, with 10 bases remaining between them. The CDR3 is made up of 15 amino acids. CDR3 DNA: TGTGCCAGCAGTTTAGACGCCAGTGATAATTCACCCCTCCACTTT. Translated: CASSLDASDNSPLHF.

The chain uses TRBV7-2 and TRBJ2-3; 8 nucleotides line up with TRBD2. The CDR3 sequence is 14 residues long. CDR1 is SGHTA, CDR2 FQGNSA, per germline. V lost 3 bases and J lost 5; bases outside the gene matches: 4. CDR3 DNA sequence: TGTGCCAGCAGCTTCCTAGCGGGTCGAGATACGCAGTATTTT. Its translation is CASSFLAGRDTQYF.

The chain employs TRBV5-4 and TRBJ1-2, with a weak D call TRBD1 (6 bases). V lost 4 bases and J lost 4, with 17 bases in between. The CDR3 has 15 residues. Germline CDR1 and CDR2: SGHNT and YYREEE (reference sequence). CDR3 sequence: CASSNPRGRGYGYTF. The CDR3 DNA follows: TGTGCCAGCAGCAACCCTCGGGGCAGGGGCTATGGCTACACCTTC.

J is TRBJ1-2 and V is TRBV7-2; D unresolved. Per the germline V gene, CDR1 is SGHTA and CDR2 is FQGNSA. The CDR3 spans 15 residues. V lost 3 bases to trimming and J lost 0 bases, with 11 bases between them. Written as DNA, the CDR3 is TGTGCCAGCAGCTTTCGTATGGAAACTAACTATGGCTACACCTTC. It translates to CASSFRMETNYGYTF.

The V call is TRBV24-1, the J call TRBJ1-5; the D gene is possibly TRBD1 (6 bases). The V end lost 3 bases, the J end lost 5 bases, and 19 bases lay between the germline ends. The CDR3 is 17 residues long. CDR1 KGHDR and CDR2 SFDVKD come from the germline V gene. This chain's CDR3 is CATSDGGQLGGYQPQHF. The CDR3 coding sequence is TGTGCCACCAGTGATGGAGGACAGTTGGGGGGTTATCAGCCCCAGCATTTT.

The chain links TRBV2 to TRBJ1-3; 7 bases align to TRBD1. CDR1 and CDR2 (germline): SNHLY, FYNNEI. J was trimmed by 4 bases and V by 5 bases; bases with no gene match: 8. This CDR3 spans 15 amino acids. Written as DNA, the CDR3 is TGTGCCAGCAGTTGGACAGGACGAGGGGGAAACACCATATATTTT. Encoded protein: CASSWTGRGGNTIYF.

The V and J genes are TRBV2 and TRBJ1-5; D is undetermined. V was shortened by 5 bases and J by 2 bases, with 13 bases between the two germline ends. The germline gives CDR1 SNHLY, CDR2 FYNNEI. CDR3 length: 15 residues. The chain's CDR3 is CASSRGTTGNQPQHF. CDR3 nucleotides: TGTGCCAGCAGTAGAGGCACAACAGGCAATCAGCCCCAGCATTTT.

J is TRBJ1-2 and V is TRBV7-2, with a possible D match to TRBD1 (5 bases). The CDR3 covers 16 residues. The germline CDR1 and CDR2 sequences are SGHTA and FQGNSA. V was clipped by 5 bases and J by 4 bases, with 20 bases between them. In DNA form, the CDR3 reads TGTGCCAGCAGCACTAGCGGTGGGGCGTCTAGCTATGGCTACACCTTC. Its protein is CASSTSGGASSYGYTF.

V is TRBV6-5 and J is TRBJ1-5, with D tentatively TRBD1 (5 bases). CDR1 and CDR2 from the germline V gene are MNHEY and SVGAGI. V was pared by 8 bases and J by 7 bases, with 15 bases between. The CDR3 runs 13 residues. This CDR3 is CASSQGLGQPQHF. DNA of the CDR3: TGTGCCAGCTCCCAGGGCCTAGGACAGCCCCAGCATTTT.

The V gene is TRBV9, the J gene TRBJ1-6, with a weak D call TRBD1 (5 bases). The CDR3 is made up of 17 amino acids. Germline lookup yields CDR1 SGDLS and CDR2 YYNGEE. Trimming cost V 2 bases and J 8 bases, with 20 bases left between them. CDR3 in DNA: TGTGCCAGCAGCGTCGGGGGGAGGGGTAACAGACATTCACCCCTCCACTTT. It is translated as CASSVGGRGNRHSPLHF.

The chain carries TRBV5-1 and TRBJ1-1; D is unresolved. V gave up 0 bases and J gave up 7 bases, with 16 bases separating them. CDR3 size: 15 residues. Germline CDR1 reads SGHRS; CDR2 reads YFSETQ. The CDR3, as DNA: TGCGCCAGCAGCTTGGTAGGCGGGGAAGGGAATGAAGCTTTCTTT. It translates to CASSLVGGEGNEAFF.

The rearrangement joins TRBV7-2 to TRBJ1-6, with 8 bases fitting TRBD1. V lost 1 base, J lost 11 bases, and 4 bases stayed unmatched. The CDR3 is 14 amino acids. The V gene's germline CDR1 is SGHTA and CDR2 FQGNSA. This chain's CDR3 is CASSLGDRLTPLHF. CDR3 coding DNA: TGTGCCAGCAGCTTAGGGGACAGGTTAACACCCCTCCACTTT.

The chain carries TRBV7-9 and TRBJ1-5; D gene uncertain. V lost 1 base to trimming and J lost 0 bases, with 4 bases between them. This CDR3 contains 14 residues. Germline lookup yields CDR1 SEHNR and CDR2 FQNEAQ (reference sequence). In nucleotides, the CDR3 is TGTGCCAGCAGCTTAGGATATAGCAATCAGCCCCAGCATTTT. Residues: CASSLGYSNQPQHF.

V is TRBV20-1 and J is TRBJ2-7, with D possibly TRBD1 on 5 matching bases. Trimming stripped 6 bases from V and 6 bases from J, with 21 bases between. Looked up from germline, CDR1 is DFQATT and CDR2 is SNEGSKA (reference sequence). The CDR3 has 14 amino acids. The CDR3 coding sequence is TGCAGTGCAAGTGGACACTTGTCTATGGGCGAGCAGTACTTC. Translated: CSASGHLSMGEQYF.

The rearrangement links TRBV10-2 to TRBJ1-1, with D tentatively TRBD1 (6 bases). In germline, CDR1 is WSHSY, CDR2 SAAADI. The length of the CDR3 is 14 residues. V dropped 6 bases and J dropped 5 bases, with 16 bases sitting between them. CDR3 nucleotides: TGCGCCAGCAGAACTACAGGGTCAAATACTGAAGCTTTCTTT. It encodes CASRTTGSNTEAFF.

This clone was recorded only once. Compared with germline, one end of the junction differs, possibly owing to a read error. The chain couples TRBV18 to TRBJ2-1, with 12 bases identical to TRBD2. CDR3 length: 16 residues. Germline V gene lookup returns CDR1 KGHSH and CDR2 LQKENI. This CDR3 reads CASSPPLAGGPNEQFF. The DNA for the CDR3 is TGTGCCAGCTCTCCACCTCTAGCGGGAGGGCCCAATGAGCAGTTCTTC.